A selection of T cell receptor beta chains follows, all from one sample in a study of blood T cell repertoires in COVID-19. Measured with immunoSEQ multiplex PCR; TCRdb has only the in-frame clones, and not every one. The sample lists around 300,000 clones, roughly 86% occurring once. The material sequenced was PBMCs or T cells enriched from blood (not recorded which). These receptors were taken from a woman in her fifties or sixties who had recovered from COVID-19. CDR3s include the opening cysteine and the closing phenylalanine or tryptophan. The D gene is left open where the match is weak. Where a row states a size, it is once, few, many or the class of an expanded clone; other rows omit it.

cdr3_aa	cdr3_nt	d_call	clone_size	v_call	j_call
CASSDSYEQYF	TGTGCCAGCAGTGACAGCTACGAGCAGTACTTC	.	.	TRBV2	TRBJ2-7
CASTATGQNYGYTF	TGTGCCAGCACCGCTACAGGCCAAAACTATGGCTACACCTTC	.	.	TRBV28	TRBJ1-2
CASSVRPASGETQYF	TGTGCCAGCAGCGTAAGGCCGGCTTCCGGGGAGACCCAGTACTTC	.	.	TRBV9	TRBJ2-5
CASSPGLLTDTQYF	TGCGCCAGCAGCCCGGGACTTCTCACAGATACGCAGTATTTT	.	.	TRBV5-1	TRBJ2-3
CASSARTGGNIQYF	TGCGCCAGCAGCGCGCGGACAGGAGGGAACATTCAGTACTTC	.	once	TRBV5-1	TRBJ2-4
CASSAYSSTDTQYF	TGTGCCAGCAGTGCCTACTCGAGCACAGATACGCAGTATTTT	.	.	TRBV7-2	TRBJ2-3
CASSRSGRRGDTQYF	TGTGCCAGCAGTCGTAGCGGGAGACGAGGAGATACGCAGTATTTT	TRBD2	.	TRBV6-5	TRBJ2-3
CASSEVEQETQYF	TGTGCCAGCAGTGAAGTAGAACAAGAGACCCAGTACTTC	.	.	TRBV6-1	TRBJ2-5
CASTSGTGHQPQHF	TGTGCCAGCACGTCCGGGACAGGTCATCAGCCCCAGCATTTT	TRBD1	.	TRBV28	TRBJ1-5
CASSQAKTGGGTEAFF	TGTGCCAGCAGCCAAGCCAAGACAGGGGGAGGTACTGAAGCTTTCTTT	TRBD1	few	TRBV14	TRBJ1-1
CASSRSGGDTQYF	TGTGCCAGCAGCCGTTCTGGCGGCGATACGCAGTATTTT	.	.	TRBV11-3	TRBJ2-3
CASSTTSDSNQPQHF	TGTGCCAGCTCTACCACGTCAGATAGCAATCAGCCCCAGCATTTT	.	few	TRBV18	TRBJ1-5
CAISELVSGTYNEQFF	TGTGCCATCAGTGAGTTAGTGAGCGGGACCTACAATGAGCAGTTCTTC	TRBD2	.	TRBV10-3	TRBJ2-1
CASTQGVNYGYTF	TGTGCCAGCACCCAGGGGGTCAACTATGGCTACACCTTC	TRBD1	.	TRBV12-3/TRBV12-4	TRBJ1-2
CASSPQGHQPQHF	TGTGCCAGCAGTCCTCAGGGCCATCAGCCCCAGCATTTT	.	.	TRBV6-5	TRBJ1-5